The source of this TCR beta chain is a study of blood T cell repertoires in COVID-19. Overall study context: From the United States, Italy and Spain came samples of acute and convalescent COVID-19. The cDNA or gDNA used as material had been derived from T cells, B-cell-depleted T cells, or PBMCs.

As originally analysed: Reference gene primer amplification gave estimated nucleated cell counts. Libraries were prepared by immunoSEQ multiplex PCR; TCRdb keeps only in-frame clonotypes and omits some of them. That table furnishes V, J and clone size, whereas the DNA furnished D and trimming. This sample carries 190,000 or so clones, roughly 89% of them seen once, and the ten largest clones take 0.85% to 0.95%. Sequencing input: peripheral blood. The source is a woman younger than 30 who had recovered from COVID-19.

CDR3 coding DNA: TGTGCCACCAGTGATTCTGCGGTGACCGGGGAGCTGTTTTTT. The encoded protein is CATSDSAVTGELFF. This chain uses TRBV24-1 with TRBJ2-2; no clear D gene. V was trimmed by 2 bases and J by 5 bases, leaving 8 bases between them. The CDR3 is made up of 14 amino acids. Germline V lookup: CDR1 KGHDR, CDR2 SFDVKD.